The 30 T cell receptor beta chains below all came from one sample that was sequenced in a study of T cells in women clearing cervical HPV infection. TCRdb's copy holds only in-frame clones and misses some; the assay was immunoSEQ multiplex PCR. The listing contains under 45,000 clones. The sample consisted of blood buffy coat. These receptors were taken from a woman aged 18-70 years with a cervical HPV16 infection that either progressed to CIN3+ or cleared (not recorded which).

CDR3 DNA (partial): TGTGCCAGCAGTTTCGGGGACAGCGGAGCCTACGAG. This translates into CASSFGDSGAYE. The whole CDR3 protein is CASSFGDSGAYEQYF. This chain uses TRBV6-2 or TRBV6-3 with TRBJ2-7; 7 bases align to TRBD1. The read terminates 3 residues ahead of where the CDR3 ends, so the germline J gene completes it. With V trimmed by 4 bases and J by 2 bases, 8 bases remained unmatched. Germline V gene sequence: CDR1 MNHEY, CDR2 SVGEGT. There are 15 residues in the CDR3.

Points on this clone: The DNA ends 3 residues before the CDR3 does, and the rest of the CDR3 is filled in from the germline J gene. The J gene is TRBJ2-7, the V gene TRBV20-1; 11 nucleotides match TRBD2. The CDR3 covers 17 residues. Germline CDR1 reads DFQATT; CDR2 reads SNEGSKA (reference sequence). Trimming took 0 bases from V and 0 from J; bases not matched to a gene: 7. Incomplete CDR3 DNA: TGCAGTGCTAGAGACATCGGACTAGCGGGTACCTCCTACGAG. Protein product: CSARDIGLAGTSYE. From start to end, the CDR3 is CSARDIGLAGTSYEQYF.

With respect to this clone: The read finishes 3 residues shy of the CDR3 end, and the germline J gene is used to complete it. This chain connects TRBV20-1 to TRBJ2-5; 11 positions match TRBD1. This CDR3 is 14 amino acids long. Germline V gene sequence: CDR1 DFQATT, CDR2 SNEGSKA (reference sequence). With 7 bases clipped from V and 4 bases from J, the junction kept 8 bases outside the gene matches. Partial CDR3 DNA: TGCAGTGTTCCGGACAGGGGGCCTAGAGAGACC. Translated: CSVPDRGPRET. The whole CDR3 region reads CSVPDRGPRETQYF.

For this clone: The CDR3 is cut off 3 residues early in the read; its end comes from the germline J gene. V is TRBV19 and J is TRBJ2-1, with 10 bases identical to TRBD1. The length of the CDR3 is 15 residues. The germline V gene has CDR1 LNHDA and CDR2 SQIVND (reference sequence). Trimming cost V 6 bases and J 8 bases; bases outside gene matches: 10. CDR3 bases read: TGTGCCAGTAGGCTCCGATGGGGACAGGGGTATGAG. Protein product: CASRLRWGQGYE. The CDR3 in full is CASRLRWGQGYEQFF.

As regards this clone: The read finishes 3 residues shy of the CDR3 end, and the germline J gene is used to complete it. The chain combines TRBV30 with TRBJ2-4; tentatively, D is TRBD1 (6 bases). Germline CDR1 reads GTSNPN; CDR2 reads SVGIG (reference sequence). This CDR3 is built from 12 residues. The sequenced CDR3 bases are TGTGCCTGGAGTCAAACAGGGTCCGGT. It specifies CAWSQTGSG. From start to end, the CDR3 is CAWSQTGSGQYF.

A remark on this clone: Sequencing ends 3 residues short of the CDR3 end; the germline J gene provides the rest. The chain recombines TRBV6-2 or TRBV6-3 with TRBJ2-1; D possibly corresponds to TRBD2 (6 bases). CDR1 is MNHEY, CDR2 SVGEGT, per germline. V was shortened by 6 bases and J by 4 bases, with 16 bases between the two germline ends. This CDR3 is 15 amino acids long. This chain's CDR3 is CASRGPEGIYNEQFF. CDR3 DNA, as far as it was read: TGTGCCAGCAGGGGGCCGGAGGGGATTTACAATGAG.

With regard to this clone: The read gets to within 3 residues of the CDR3 end, and the germline J gene fills in the rest. V gene TRBV10-3 combines with J gene TRBJ1-2, with 9 nucleotides matching TRBD1. CDR1 is ENHRY, CDR2 SYGVKD, per germline. J gave up 4 bases and V 7 bases, and 7 bases lay outside the gene matches. This CDR3 contains 14 residues. The DNA read from the CDR3 is TGTGCCATCAATTCACAGGGGGCCGGCTATGGC. Translation: CAINSQGAGYG. The complete CDR3 reads CAINSQGAGYGYTF.

On this clone: The read falls 3 residues short of the CDR3 end, and the missing part is taken from the germline J gene. V and J are TRBV7-9 and TRBJ2-1, with D possibly matching TRBD2 (6 bases). Trimming pared 4 bases from V and 1 base from J, leaving 8 bases between. CDR1 is SEHNR, CDR2 FQNEAQ, per germline (reference sequence). The CDR3 extends over 14 amino acids. CDR3: CASSSGDSYNEQFF. CDR3 DNA (partial): TGTGCCAGCAGCTCGGGGGATTCCTACAATGAG.

The sequenced part of the CDR3 DNA is TGCGCCAGCAGCTCGCCAAAACTAGCGGATCCCTACAATGAG. Its protein product is CASSSPKLADPYNE. The CDR3 reads in full as CASSSPKLADPYNEQFF. The V call is TRBV5-1, the J call TRBJ2-1; 8 bases line up with TRBD2. From the germline J gene comes the end of the CDR3, since the read stops 3 residues before it. Germline values: CDR1 SGHRS, CDR2 YFSETQ. The CDR3 is 17 amino acids. V gave up 3 bases and J gave up 2 bases; unmatched junction bases: 10. Complete variable domain (other parts from reference TRBV5-1 and TRBJ2-1): KAGVTQTPRYLIKTRGQQVTLSCSPISGHRSVSWYQQTPGQGLQFLFEYFSETQRNKGNFPGRFSGRQFSNSRSEMNVSTLELGDSALYLCASSSPKLADPYNEQFFGPGTRLTVL.

A remark on this clone: From the germline J gene comes the end of the CDR3, since the read stops 3 residues before it. The chain employs TRBV29-1 and TRBJ1-3; D gene unclear. Germline values: CDR1 SQVTM, CDR2 ANQGSEA. Trimming pared 4 bases from V and 2 bases from J, leaving 12 bases between. The CDR3 consists of 14 residues. CDR3 bases read: TGCAGCGTTGTGAAGCCACTGGCTGGAAACACC. Its protein product is CSVVKPLAGNT. In full, the CDR3 reads CSVVKPLAGNTIYF.

For this clone: The CDR3 end falls 3 residues outside the read, so it is completed with the germline J gene. V gene TRBV10-1 combines with J gene TRBJ2-3; 7 bases align to TRBD2. The length of the CDR3 is 17 residues. In germline, CDR1 is WNHNN, CDR2 SYGVQD (reference sequence). V trimming: 5 bases; J trimming: 6 bases; junction bases outside the gene matches: 17. The sequenced part of the CDR3 DNA is TGCGCCAGCAGTCCGAATTTTAGCGGGTCAAGGGCGGATACG. Residues: CASSPNFSGSRADT. The complete CDR3 protein is CASSPNFSGSRADTQYF.

Of note for this clone: With the read ending 3 residues before the CDR3 end, the germline J gene is used to fill in that end. V usage is TRBV2 and J usage is TRBJ1-5; D ambiguous. Trimming removed 7 bases from V and 1 base from J, with 14 bases in between. The CDR3 covers 15 residues. In germline, CDR1 is SNHLY, CDR2 FYNNEI. The sequenced part of the CDR3 DNA is TGTGCCAGCACCGAGCGGAGGTTGAGCAATCAGCCC. Translating gives CASTERRLSNQP. The CDR3 in full is CASTERRLSNQPQHF.

Concerning this clone: The read ends 3 residues early relative to the CDR3; the germline J gene fills the gap. This chain connects TRBV19 to TRBJ1-1; weak D call: TRBD1 (5 bases). The germline V and J ends were trimmed by 6 bases and 0 bases, with 11 bases remaining between them. The length of the CDR3 is 14 residues. Germline CDR1 reads LNHDA; CDR2 reads SQIVND (reference sequence). This chain's CDR3 is CASRFQGMNTEAFF. CDR3 DNA, as far as it was read: TGTGCCAGTAGGTTTCAGGGAATGAACACTGAA.

Points on this clone: The read ends 3 residues early relative to the CDR3; the germline J gene fills the gap. V gene TRBV19 combines with J gene TRBJ1-5, with 7 bases identical to TRBD1. The CDR3 totals 15 residues. CDR1 and CDR2 (germline): LNHDA, SQIVND (reference sequence). V was clipped by 6 bases and J by 8 bases; unmatched bases: 13. CDR3 residues: CASRASGTASEPQHF. CDR3 DNA, as far as it was read: TGTGCCAGTAGGGCCTCCGGGACAGCCTCCGAGCCC.

Regarding this clone: The read gets to within 3 residues of the CDR3 end, and the germline J gene fills in the rest. The chain couples TRBV2 to TRBJ2-7, with 8 bases matching TRBD2. The CDR3 extends over 15 amino acids. Germline CDR1 is SNHLY and CDR2 is FYNNEI. V shed 1 base, J shed 2 bases, and the junction held 4 bases outside the gene matches. The CDR3 loop is CASSEERGSTYEQYF. CDR3 bases read: TGTGCCAGCAGTGAAGAGCGGGGGTCCACCTACGAG.

With respect to this clone: Read sequence stops 3 residues before the CDR3 end, and the germline J gene provides the missing end. The chain has TRBV28 and TRBJ1-5; weak D call: TRBD1 (5 bases). Germline V gives CDR1 MDHEN, CDR2 SYDVKM. The ends were cut back, 5 bases at V and 5 bases at J, with 10 bases in the middle. The CDR3 contains 13 residues. CDR3 sequence: CASSVRGDQPQHF. The CDR3 DNA, read in part, is TGTGCCAGCAGTGTGCGAGGGGATCAGCCC. Drawing the rest from reference TRBV28 and TRBJ1-5, the complete variable domain is DVKVTQSSRYLVKRTGEKVFLECVQDMDHENMFWYRQDPGLGLRLIYFSYDVKMKEKGDIPEGYSVSREKKERFSLILESASTNQTSMYLCASSVRGDQPQHFGDGTRLSIL.

A note on this clone: The read ends 3 residues shy of where the CDR3 ends; the end is completed using the germline J gene. This chain links TRBV28 with TRBJ2-3, with D maybe TRBD2 (6 bases). The germline V gene has CDR1 MDHEN and CDR2 SYDVKM. V gave up 2 bases and J gave up 0 bases, with 18 bases separating them. CDR3 length: 18 residues. The CDR3 bases that were read are TGTGCCAGCAGTTTACAGCTAGCGCCACTTTCTAGCACAGATACG. Translated: CASSLQLAPLSSTDT. The full CDR3 protein reads CASSLQLAPLSSTDTQYF. Full variable domain (remainder filled in from reference TRBV28 and TRBJ2-3): DVKVTQSSRYLVKRTGEKVFLECVQDMDHENMFWYRQDPGLGLRLIYFSYDVKMKEKGDIPEGYSVSREKKERFSLILESASTNQTSMYLCASSLQLAPLSSTDTQYFGPGTRLTVL.

With regard to this clone: The sequenced fragment ends 3 residues before the CDR3 boundary, so the rest is inferred from the germline J gene. V and J are TRBV7-6 and TRBJ2-2; 8 positions match TRBD1. The V gene end was trimmed by 5 bases and the J gene end by 4 bases; junction bases not matched to a gene: 9. The CDR3 runs to 16 residues. The V gene's germline CDR1 is SGHVS and CDR2 FNYEAQ. The CDR3 sequence is CASSPATGVGTGELFF. CDR3 DNA (partial): TGTGCCAGCAGCCCAGCGACAGGGGTGGGCACCGGGGAG.

For this clone: The CDR3 goes on 3 residues after the read ends, and that part is filled in from the germline J gene. V is TRBV7-9 and J is TRBJ2-3; weak D call: TRBD2 (5 bases). Trimming shortened V by 6 bases and J by 6 bases, and 16 bases separated the two germline ends. Germline V CDR1 and CDR2: SEHNR, FQNEAQ (reference sequence). The CDR3 is 14 amino acids. CDR3 bases read: TGTGCCAGCAGGCGGGTTGGGGTGGGGGATACG. Residues: CASRRVGVGDT. The complete CDR3 sequence is CASRRVGVGDTQYF.

On this clone: The observed sequence ends 3 residues before the CDR3 terminus, with the missing tail filled in from the germline J gene. V and J are TRBV7-6 and TRBJ2-1, with D possibly matching TRBD2 (5 bases). The germline V and J ends were trimmed by 0 bases and 8 bases, with 8 bases remaining between them. The CDR3 spans 13 residues. The germline gives CDR1 SGHVS, CDR2 FNYEAQ. CDR3 sequence reads: CASSLATRDEQFF. The CDR3 DNA, read in part, is TGTGCCAGCAGCTTAGCGACGCGGGATGAG.

As regards this clone: Sequencing ends 3 residues short of the CDR3 end; the germline J gene provides the rest. The chain employs TRBV11-2 and TRBJ2-2; D not resolved. V lost 1 base and J lost 5, with 5 bases in between. Looked up from germline, CDR1 is SGHAT and CDR2 is FQNNGV. This CDR3 region has 13 residues. CDR3 sequence: CASSLVRTGELFF. The DNA read from the CDR3 is TGTGCCAGCAGCTTAGTACGGACCGGGGAG. Drawing the rest from reference TRBV11-2 and TRBJ2-2, the complete variable domain is EAGVAQSPRYKIIEKRQSVAFWCNPISGHATLYWYQQILGQGPKLLIQFQNNGVVDDSQLPKDRFSAERLKGVDSTLKIQPAKLEDSAVYLCASSLVRTGELFFGEGSRLTVL.

Note on this clone: Read coverage stops 3 residues before the CDR3 terminus; the germline J gene supplies the remainder. The chain is built from TRBV6-1 and TRBJ1-4; 7 nucleotides line up with TRBD1. Germline CDR1 reads MNHNS; CDR2 reads SASEGT. The CDR3 runs to 15 residues. The CDR3 protein is CASSAGDSYNSPLFF. The DNA read from the CDR3 is TGTGCCAGCAGTGCCGGGGACAGCTATAATTCACCA.

Comments on this clone: The read falls 3 residues short of the CDR3 end, and the missing part is taken from the germline J gene. This sequence joins TRBV20-1 and TRBJ2-1, with TRBD2 matching over 12 bases. Germline loops: CDR1 DFQATT, CDR2 SNEGSKA (reference sequence). This CDR3 spans 20 amino acids. J was trimmed by 0 bases and V by 5 bases; bases with no gene match: 17. The CDR3 region is CSAPPTLTSGGLVSYNEQFF. The part of the CDR3 DNA that was read is TGCAGTGCTCCACCGACTCTGACTAGCGGGGGCCTGGTCTCCTACAATGAG.

Points on this clone: The read terminates 3 residues ahead of where the CDR3 ends, so the germline J gene completes it. The chain has TRBV29-1 and TRBJ1-1; D unclear. V was shortened by 4 bases and J by 0 bases, with 12 bases between the two germline ends. This CDR3 is 14 amino acids long. Germline CDR1 is SQVTM and CDR2 is ANQGSEA. The CDR3 is CSVGAGIMNTEAFF. CDR3 bases read: TGCAGCGTTGGGGCCGGTATTATGAACACTGAA.

Concerning this clone itself: The CDR3 end is not reached by the read, which stops 3 residues before it; the germline J gene fills it in. The chain employs TRBV5-1 and TRBJ2-5, with 10 bases matching TRBD1. This CDR3 is built from 16 residues. Germline CDR1 is SGHRS and CDR2 is YFSETQ. V lost 4 bases and J lost 1; bases outside the gene matches: 7. CDR3 in amino acids: CASSQGTGDGQETQYF. The CDR3 DNA, read in part, is TGCGCCAGCAGCCAGGGGACAGGGGATGGCCAAGAGACC.

On this clone itself: The read ends 3 residues shy of where the CDR3 ends; the end is completed using the germline J gene. The gene calls are TRBV20-1 and TRBJ2-2; D may be TRBD2 (6 bases). Trimming removed 0 bases at V and 3 bases at J, with 14 bases between. Per germline, CDR1 DFQATT and CDR2 SNEGSKA (reference sequence). There are 16 residues in the CDR3. The CDR3 DNA, read in part, is TGCAGTGCTAGAGATGGCCGGGACTCTCACACCGGGGAG. Translation gives CSARDGRDSHTGE. The entire CDR3 protein reads CSARDGRDSHTGELFF.

To note about this clone: With the read ending 3 residues before the CDR3 end, the germline J gene is used to fill in that end. The genes are TRBV30 and TRBJ2-3; D is perhaps TRBD2 (5 bases). There are 12 residues in the CDR3. Germline V gene sequence: CDR1 GTSNPN, CDR2 SVGIG (reference sequence). Incomplete CDR3 DNA: TGTGCCTGGAGTGCGATTAGCGAGACG. It encodes CAWSAISET. The CDR3 in full is CAWSAISETQYF.

About this clone: The observed sequence ends 3 residues before the CDR3 terminus, with the missing tail filled in from the germline J gene. The rearrangement uses TRBV5-5 and TRBJ2-7; weak D call: TRBD1 (5 bases). This CDR3 comprises 12 residues. Germline CDR1 is SGHKS and CDR2 is YYEKEE (reference sequence). V was pared by 2 bases and J by 6 bases, with 9 bases between. The CDR3 bases that were read are TGTGCCAGCAGCTTAGACAGATCCGAG. It yields the protein CASSLDRSE. The CDR3, in full, reads CASSLDRSEQYF. Full variable domain (outside the CDR3, taken from reference TRBV5-5 and TRBJ2-7): DAGVTQSPTHLIKTRGQQVTLRCSPISGHKSVSWYQQVLGQGPQFIFQYYEKEERGRGNFPDRFSARQFPNYSSELNVNALLLGDSALYLCASSLDRSEQYFGPGTRLTVT.

On this clone itself: The read terminates 3 residues ahead of where the CDR3 ends, so the germline J gene completes it. This chain uses TRBV2 with TRBJ2-3; 7 bases fit TRBD1. The CDR3 consists of 19 residues. From germline, CDR1 is SNHLY and CDR2 FYNNEI. The CDR3 is CASSVGVGTELYSNQPQYF. The sequenced part of the CDR3 DNA is TGTGCCAGCAGTGTTGGGGTAGGGACAGAACTTTATAGCAATCAGCCG.

Note on this clone: The read terminates 3 residues ahead of where the CDR3 ends, so the germline J gene completes it. The chain employs TRBV5-1 and TRBJ1-1; D may be TRBD1 (6 bases). The CDR3 has 14 residues. The V end was cut by 1 base, the J end by 0 bases, with 7 bases between. The germline CDR1 and CDR2 sequences are SGHRS and YFSETQ. The CDR3 region is CASSLTGLNTEAFF. The CDR3 DNA, read in part, is TGCGCCAGCAGCTTGACAGGGTTGAACACTGAA.